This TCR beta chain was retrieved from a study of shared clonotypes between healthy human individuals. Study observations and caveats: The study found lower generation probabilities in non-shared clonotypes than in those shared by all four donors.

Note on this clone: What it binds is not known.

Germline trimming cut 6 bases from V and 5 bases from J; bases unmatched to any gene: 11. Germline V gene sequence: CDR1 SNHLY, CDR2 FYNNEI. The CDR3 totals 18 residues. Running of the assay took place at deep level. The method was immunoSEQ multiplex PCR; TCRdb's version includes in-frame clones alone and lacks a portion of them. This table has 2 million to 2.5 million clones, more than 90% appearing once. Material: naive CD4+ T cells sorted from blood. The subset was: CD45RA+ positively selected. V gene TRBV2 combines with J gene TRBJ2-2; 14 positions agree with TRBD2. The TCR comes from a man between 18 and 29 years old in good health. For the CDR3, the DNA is TGTGCCAGCAGCAAGGGACTAGCGGGAGTAGGCAGGACCGGGGAGCTGTTTTTT. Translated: CASSKGLAGVGRTGELFF.